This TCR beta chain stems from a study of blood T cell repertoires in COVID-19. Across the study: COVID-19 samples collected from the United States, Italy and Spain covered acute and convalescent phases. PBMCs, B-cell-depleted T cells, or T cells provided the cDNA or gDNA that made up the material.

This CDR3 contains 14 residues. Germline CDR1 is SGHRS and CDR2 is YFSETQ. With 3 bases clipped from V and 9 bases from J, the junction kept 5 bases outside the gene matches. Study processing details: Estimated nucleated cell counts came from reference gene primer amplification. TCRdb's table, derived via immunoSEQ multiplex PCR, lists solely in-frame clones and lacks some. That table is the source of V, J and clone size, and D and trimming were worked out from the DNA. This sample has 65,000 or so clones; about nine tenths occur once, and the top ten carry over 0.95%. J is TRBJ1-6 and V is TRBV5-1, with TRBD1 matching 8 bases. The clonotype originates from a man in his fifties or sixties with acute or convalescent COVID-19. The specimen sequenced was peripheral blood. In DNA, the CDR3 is TGCGCCAGCAGCTGGGGACAGGACTCTTCACCCCTCCACTTT. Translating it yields CASSWGQDSSPLHF.